The 7 T cell receptor beta chains below all came from one sample that was sequenced in a study of blood T cells in healthy people across ages. With a J-beta primer mix and a sample-barcoded 5' primer, a second PCR ran about 7 to 12 cycles. One entry per CDR3 protein, called by TCRdb with MiXCR from the 5' RACE reads. The sample contains about 1.5 million distinct CDR3 sequences, about 43% of which appear only once. The material sequenced was blood. These receptors were collected from a woman aged 18-29 years in good health.

This clonotype was counted a few times. CDR3 DNA sequence: TGTGCCAGCTCACCGACAACGGGATCTAACTATGGCTACACCTTC. This gives the protein CASSPTTGSNYGYTF. This rearrangement joins TRBV18 to TRBJ1-2; D gene unclear. V lost 3 bases, J lost 0 bases, and 11 bases lay in between. The CDR3 runs 15 residues. Germline CDR1 reads KGHSH; CDR2 reads LQKENI. Together with reference TRBV18 and TRBJ1-2, the CDR3 gives the full variable domain: NAGVMQNPRHLVRRRGQEARLRCSPMKGHSHVYWYRQLPEEGLKFMVYLQKENIIDESGMPKERFSAEFPKEGPSILRIQQVVRGDSAAYFCASSPTTGSNYGYTFGSGTRLTVV.

This clonotype has more than one count but fewer than ten. CDR3 in DNA: TGTGCCAGCAGCACCCTGGGACAGAACTATGGCTACACCTTC. It translates to CASSTLGQNYGYTF. The V call is TRBV9, the J call TRBJ1-2; 7 bases align to TRBD1. The V gene's germline CDR1 is SGDLS and CDR2 YYNGEE. The CDR3 loop spans 14 amino acids. J gave up 2 bases and V 4 bases, and 5 bases lay outside the gene matches.

The chain employs TRBV25-1 and TRBJ1-1, with D unresolved. The CDR3 totals 12 residues. Germline CDR1 is MGHDK and CDR2 is SYGVNS. V was cut by 4 bases and J by 7 bases, with 10 bases left in between. The CDR3 DNA follows: TGTGCCAGCAGTGCCCTGGGAGGTGAAGCTTTCTTT. It encodes CASSALGGEAFF.

V and J are TRBV12-3 or TRBV12-4 and TRBJ1-1; D unclear. Trimming cost V 2 bases and J 0 bases, with 13 bases left between them. The CDR3 extends over 16 amino acids. The CDR3 spells CASSLRQTFMNTEAFF. CDR3 DNA: TGTGCCAGCAGTTTACGGCAGACCTTCATGAACACTGAAGCTTTCTTT.

The sample holds a few counts of this clonotype. The chain has TRBV12-3 or TRBV12-4 and TRBJ2-3; TRBD2 matches at 8 bases. The ends lost 3 bases at V and 7 bases at J; junction bases unmatched: 9. The CDR3 has 15 amino acids. In nucleotides, the CDR3 is TGTGCCAGCAGTTTGGTCGGGGGGGCCCCCAATACGCAGTATTTT. It yields the protein CASSLVGGAPNTQYF.

V usage is TRBV10-3 and J usage is TRBJ2-1; the D gene is possibly TRBD2 (5 bases). Germline CDR1 and CDR2: ENHRY and SYGVKD. Trimming removed 6 bases from V and 10 bases from J, with 19 bases in between. CDR3 length equals 14 residues. Here the CDR3 DNA reads TGTGCCATCAGCGGAGGACCGACCGGATACGAGCAGTTCTTC. Translated: CAISGGPTGYEQFF.

The rearrangement links TRBV29-1 to TRBJ2-5; 9 bases are a match to TRBD2. The germline V gene has CDR1 SQVTM and CDR2 ANQGSEA. This CDR3 has 14 amino acids. V shed 6 bases, J shed 7 bases, and the junction held 12 bases outside the gene matches. The CDR3 DNA is TGCAGCGTGGGGACTAGCAGGGGGTCAGGGACCCAGTACTTC. It specifies CSVGTSRGSGTQYF.